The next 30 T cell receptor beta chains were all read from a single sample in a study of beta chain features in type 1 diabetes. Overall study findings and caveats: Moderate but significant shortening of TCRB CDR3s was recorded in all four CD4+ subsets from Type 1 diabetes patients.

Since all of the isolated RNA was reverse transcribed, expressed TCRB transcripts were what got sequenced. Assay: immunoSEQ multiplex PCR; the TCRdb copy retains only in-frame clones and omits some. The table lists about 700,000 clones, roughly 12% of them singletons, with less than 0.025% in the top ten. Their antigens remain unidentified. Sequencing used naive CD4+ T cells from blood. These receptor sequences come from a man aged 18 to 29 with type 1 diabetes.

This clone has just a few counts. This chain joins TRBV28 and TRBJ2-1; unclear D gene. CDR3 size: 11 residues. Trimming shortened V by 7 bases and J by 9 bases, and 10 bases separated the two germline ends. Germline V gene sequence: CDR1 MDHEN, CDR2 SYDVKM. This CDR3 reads CASTNGREQFF. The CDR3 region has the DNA TGTGCCAGCACCAACGGTCGTGAGCAGTTCTTC.

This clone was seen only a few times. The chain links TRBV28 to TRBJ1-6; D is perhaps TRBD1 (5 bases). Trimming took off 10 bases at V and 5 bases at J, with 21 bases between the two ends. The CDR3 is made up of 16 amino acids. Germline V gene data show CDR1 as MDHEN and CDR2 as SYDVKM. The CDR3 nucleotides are TGTGCCATTCGCCGCGGAGGGGCGCTTAATAATTCACCCCTCCACTTT. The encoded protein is CAIRRGGALNNSPLHF.

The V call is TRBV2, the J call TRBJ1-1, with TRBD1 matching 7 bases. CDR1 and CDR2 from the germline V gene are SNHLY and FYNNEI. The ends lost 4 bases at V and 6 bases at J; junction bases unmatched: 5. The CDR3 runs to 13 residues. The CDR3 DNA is TGTGCCAGCAGTGCGGGACAGAGGGCTGAAGCTTTCTTT. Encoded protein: CASSAGQRAEAFF. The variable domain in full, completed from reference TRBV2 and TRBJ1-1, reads EPEVTQTPSHQVTQMGQEVILRCVPISNHLYFYWYRQILGQKVEFLVSFYNNEISEKSEIFDDQFSVERPDGSNFTLKIRSTKLEDSAMYFCASSAGQRAEAFFGQGTRLTVV.

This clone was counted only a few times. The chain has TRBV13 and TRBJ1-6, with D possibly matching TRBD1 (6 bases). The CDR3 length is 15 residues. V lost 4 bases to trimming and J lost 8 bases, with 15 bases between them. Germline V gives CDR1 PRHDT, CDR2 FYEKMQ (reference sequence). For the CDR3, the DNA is TGTGCCAGCAGCTCCTTAGGGGGGTTTGATTCACCCCTCCACTTT. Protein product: CASSSLGGFDSPLHF.

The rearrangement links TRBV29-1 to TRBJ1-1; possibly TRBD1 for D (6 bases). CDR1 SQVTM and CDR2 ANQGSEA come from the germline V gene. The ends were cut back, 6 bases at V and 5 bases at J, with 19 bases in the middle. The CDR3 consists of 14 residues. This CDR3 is CSVPIQGRGTEAFF. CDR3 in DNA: TGCAGCGTCCCTATACAGGGTAGGGGGACTGAAGCTTTCTTT.

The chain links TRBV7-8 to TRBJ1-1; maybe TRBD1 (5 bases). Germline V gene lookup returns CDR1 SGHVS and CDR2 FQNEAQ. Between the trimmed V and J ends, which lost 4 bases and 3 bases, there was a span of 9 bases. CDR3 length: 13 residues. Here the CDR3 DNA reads TGTGCCAGCAGCTCGGAGGGGTACACTGAAGCTTTCTTT. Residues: CASSSEGYTEAFF. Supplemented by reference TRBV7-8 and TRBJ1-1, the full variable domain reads GAGVSQSPRYKVAKRGQDVALRCDPISGHVSLFWYQQALGQGPEFLTYFQNEAQLDKSGLPSDRFFAERPEGSVSTLKIQRTQQEDSAVYLCASSSEGYTEAFFGQGTRLTVV.

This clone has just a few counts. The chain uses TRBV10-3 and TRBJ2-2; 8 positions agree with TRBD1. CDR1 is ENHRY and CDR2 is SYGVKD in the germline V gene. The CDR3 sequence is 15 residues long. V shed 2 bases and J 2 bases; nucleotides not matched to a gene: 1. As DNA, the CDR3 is TGTGCCATCAGTGAGGACAGGGGAAACACCGGGGAGCTGTTTTTT. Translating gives CAISEDRGNTGELFF.

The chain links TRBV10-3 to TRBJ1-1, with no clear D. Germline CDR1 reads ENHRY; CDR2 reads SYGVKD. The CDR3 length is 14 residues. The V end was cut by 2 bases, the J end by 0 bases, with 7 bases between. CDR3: CAISEGWVNTEAFF. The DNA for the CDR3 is TGTGCCATCAGTGAGGGTTGGGTGAACACTGAAGCTTTCTTT.

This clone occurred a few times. The CDR3 bases are TGCAGCGTTGCGGGCAGGGCGGTGGAGACCCAGTACTTC. It yields the protein CSVAGRAVETQYF. The rearrangement joins TRBV29-1 to TRBJ2-5; the D gene is possibly TRBD1 (5 bases). The CDR3 consists of 13 residues. V dropped 4 bases and J dropped 5 bases, with 14 bases sitting between them. Germline lookup yields CDR1 SQVTM and CDR2 ANQGSEA.

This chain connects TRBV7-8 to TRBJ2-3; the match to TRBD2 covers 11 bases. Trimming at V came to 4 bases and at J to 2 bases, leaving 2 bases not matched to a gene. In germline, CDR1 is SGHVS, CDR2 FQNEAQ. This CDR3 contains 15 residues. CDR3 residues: CASSSLAGVTDTQYF. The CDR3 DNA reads TGTGCCAGCAGCTCACTAGCGGGGGTCACAGATACGCAGTATTTT.

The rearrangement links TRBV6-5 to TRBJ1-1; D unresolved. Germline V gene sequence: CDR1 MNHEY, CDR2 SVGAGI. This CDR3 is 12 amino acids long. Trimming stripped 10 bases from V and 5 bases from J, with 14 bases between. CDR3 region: CAISAWDTEAFF. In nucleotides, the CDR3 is TGTGCCATCAGCGCTTGGGATACTGAAGCTTTCTTT.

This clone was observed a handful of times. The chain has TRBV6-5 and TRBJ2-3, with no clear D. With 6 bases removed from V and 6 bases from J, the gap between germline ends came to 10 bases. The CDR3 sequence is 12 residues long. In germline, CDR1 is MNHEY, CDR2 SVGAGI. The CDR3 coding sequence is TGTGCCAGCAGGTCCTCACAGGATACGCAGTATTTT. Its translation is CASRSSQDTQYF.

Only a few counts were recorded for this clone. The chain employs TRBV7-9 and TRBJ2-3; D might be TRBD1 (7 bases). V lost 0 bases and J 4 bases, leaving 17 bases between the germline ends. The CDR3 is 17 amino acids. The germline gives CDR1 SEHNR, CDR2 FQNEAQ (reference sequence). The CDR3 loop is CASSLAAGGGWADTQYF. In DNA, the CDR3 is TGTGCCAGCAGCTTAGCGGCTGGAGGGGGCTGGGCAGATACGCAGTATTTT.

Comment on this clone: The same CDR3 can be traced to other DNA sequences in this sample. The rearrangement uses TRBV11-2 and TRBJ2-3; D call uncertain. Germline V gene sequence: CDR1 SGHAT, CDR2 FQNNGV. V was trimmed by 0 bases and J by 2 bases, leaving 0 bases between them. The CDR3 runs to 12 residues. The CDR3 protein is CASSLDTDTQYF. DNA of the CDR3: TGTGCCAGCAGCTTAGACACAGATACGCAGTATTTT. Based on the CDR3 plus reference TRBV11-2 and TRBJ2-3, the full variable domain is EAGVAQSPRYKIIEKRQSVAFWCNPISGHATLYWYQQILGQGPKLLIQFQNNGVVDDSQLPKDRFSAERLKGVDSTLKIQPAKLEDSAVYLCASSLDTDTQYFGPGTRLTVL.

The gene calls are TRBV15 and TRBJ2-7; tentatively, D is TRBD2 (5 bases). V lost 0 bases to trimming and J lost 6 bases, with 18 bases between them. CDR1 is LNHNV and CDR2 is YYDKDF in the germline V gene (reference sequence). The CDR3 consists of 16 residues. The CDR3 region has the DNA TGTGCCACCAGCAGAGACCCCTCCCTAAGAGGAGGCGAGCAGTACTTC. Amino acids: CATSRDPSLRGGEQYF.

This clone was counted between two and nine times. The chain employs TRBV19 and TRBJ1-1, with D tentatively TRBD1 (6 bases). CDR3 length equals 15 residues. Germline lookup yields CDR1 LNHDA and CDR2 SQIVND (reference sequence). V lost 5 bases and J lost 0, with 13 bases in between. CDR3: CASSPRQAMNTEAFF. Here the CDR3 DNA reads TGTGCCAGTAGTCCTCGACAGGCAATGAACACTGAAGCTTTCTTT.

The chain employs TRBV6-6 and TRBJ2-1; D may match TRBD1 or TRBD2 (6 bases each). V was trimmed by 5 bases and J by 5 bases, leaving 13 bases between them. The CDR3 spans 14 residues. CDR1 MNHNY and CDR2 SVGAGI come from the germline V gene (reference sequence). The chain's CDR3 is CASSQSRGDNEQFF. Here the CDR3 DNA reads TGTGCCAGCAGTCAGTCGAGGGGGGACAATGAGCAGTTCTTC.

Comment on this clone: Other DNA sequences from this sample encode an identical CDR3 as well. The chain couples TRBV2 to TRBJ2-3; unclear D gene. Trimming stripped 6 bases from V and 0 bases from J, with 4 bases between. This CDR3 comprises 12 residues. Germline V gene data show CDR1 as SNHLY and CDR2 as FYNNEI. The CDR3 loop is CASRYSTDTQYF. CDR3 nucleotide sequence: TGTGCCAGCAGGTATAGCACAGATACGCAGTATTTT.

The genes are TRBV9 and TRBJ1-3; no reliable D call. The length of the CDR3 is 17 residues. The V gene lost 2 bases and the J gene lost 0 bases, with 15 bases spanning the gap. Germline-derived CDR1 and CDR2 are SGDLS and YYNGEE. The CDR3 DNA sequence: TGTGCCAGCAGCGTCGCCTTTGCAGGTGTCTCTGGAAACACCATATATTTT. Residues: CASSVAFAGVSGNTIYF. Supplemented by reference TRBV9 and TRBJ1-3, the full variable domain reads DSGVTQTPKHLITATGQRVTLRCSPRSGDLSVYWYQQSLDQGLQFLIQYYNGEERAKGNILERFSAQQFPDLHSELNLSSLELGDSALYFCASSVAFAGVSGNTIYFGEGSWLTVV.

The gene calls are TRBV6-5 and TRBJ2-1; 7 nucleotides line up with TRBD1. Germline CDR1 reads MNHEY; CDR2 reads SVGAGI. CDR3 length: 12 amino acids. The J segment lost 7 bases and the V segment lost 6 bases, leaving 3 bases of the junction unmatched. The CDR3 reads CASRDRRNEQFF. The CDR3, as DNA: TGTGCCAGCAGGGACAGGCGAAATGAGCAGTTCTTC.

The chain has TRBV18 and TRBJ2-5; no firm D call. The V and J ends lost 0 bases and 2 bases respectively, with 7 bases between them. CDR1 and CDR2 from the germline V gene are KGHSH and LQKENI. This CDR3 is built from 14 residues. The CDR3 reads CASSPPRPQETQYF. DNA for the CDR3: TGTGCCAGCTCACCACCGAGGCCTCAAGAGACCCAGTACTTC.

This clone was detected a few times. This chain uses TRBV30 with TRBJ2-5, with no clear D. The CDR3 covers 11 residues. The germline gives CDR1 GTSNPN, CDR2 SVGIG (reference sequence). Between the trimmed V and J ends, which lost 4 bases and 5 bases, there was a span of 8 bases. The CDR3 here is CAWTRRETQYF. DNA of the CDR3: TGTGCCTGGACTCGCCGGGAGACCCAGTACTTC.

The CDR3 reads CASSPLGSGAYNEQFF. As DNA, the CDR3 is TGTGCCAGCAGCCCCCTCGGTAGCGGTGCTTACAATGAGCAGTTCTTC. The chain couples TRBV9 to TRBJ2-1; D perhaps matches TRBD2 (6 bases). The germline V gene has CDR1 SGDLS and CDR2 YYNGEE. The CDR3 extends over 16 amino acids. Between the trimmed V and J ends, which lost 4 bases and 4 bases, there was a span of 18 bases.

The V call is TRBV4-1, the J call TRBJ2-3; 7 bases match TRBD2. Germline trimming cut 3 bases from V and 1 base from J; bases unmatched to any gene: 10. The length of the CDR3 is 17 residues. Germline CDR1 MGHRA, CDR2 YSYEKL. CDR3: CASSQAAGGFGTDTQYF. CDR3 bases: TGCGCCAGCAGCCAGGCTGCCGGGGGGTTTGGCACAGATACGCAGTATTTT.

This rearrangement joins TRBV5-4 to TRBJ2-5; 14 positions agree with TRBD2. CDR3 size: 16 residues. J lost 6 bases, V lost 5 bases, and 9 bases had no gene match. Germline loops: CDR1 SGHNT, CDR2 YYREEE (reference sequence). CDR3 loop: CASSPGTSGGFKTQYF. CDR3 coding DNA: TGTGCCAGCAGTCCCGGGACTAGCGGGGGTTTCAAGACCCAGTACTTC.

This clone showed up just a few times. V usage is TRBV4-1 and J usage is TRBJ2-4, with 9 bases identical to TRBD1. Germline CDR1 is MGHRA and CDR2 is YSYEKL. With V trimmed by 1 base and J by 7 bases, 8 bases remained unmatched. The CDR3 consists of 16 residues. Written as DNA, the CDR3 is TGCGCCAGCAGCCAAGTTGAAACCGGACAGGGGAACATTCAGTACTTC. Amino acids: CASSQVETGQGNIQYF.

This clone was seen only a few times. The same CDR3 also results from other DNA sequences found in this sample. For the CDR3, the DNA is TGCGCCAGCAGCTTGCAGGGAGACACTGAAGCTTTCTTT. Amino acid sequence: CASSLQGDTEAFF. The chain is built from TRBV5-1 and TRBJ1-1; D might be TRBD1 (5 bases). With 1 base removed from V and 3 bases from J, the gap between germline ends came to 7 bases. The CDR3 sequence is 13 residues long. The V gene's germline CDR1 is SGHRS and CDR2 YFSETQ. Together with reference TRBV5-1 and TRBJ1-1, the CDR3 gives the full variable domain: KAGVTQTPRYLIKTRGQQVTLSCSPISGHRSVSWYQQTPGQGLQFLFEYFSETQRNKGNFPGRFSGRQFSNSRSEMNVSTLELGDSALYLCASSLQGDTEAFFGQGTRLTVV.

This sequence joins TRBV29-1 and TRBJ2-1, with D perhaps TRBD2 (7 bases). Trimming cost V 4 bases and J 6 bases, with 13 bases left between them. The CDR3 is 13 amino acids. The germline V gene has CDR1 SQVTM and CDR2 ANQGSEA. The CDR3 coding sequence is TGCAGCGTTGTGTGGGAGGGGGTCAATGAGCAGTTCTTC. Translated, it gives CSVVWEGVNEQFF.

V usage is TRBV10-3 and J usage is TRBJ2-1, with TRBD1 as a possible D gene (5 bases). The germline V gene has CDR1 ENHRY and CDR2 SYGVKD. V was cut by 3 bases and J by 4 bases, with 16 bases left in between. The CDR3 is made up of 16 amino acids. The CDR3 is CAISDTRVGAYNEQFF. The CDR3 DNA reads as TGTGCCATCAGTGATACCAGGGTTGGTGCGTACAATGAGCAGTTCTTC.

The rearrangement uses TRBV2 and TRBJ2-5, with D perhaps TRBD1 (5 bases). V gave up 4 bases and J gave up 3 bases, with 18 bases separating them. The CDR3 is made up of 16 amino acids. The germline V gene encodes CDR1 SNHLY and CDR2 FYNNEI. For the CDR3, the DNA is TGTGCCAGCAGTGCTAGGGGTATCTCCGCCAAAGAGACCCAGTACTTC. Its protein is CASSARGISAKETQYF.